The rows below give T cell receptor beta chains drawn from one sample of a study of vaccination effects on CD4 cells after COVID-19. TCRdb's copy holds only in-frame clones and misses some; the assay was immunoSEQ multiplex PCR. The sample has 70,000 to 85,000 clones; approximately 71% are singletons. These receptors lack a known antigen. Material: CD4+ T cells from PBMCs cultured without peptide, obtained before COVID-19 vaccination. Every receptor here comes from a human donor who received a COVID-19 vaccine. The CDR3 runs from the conserved cysteine through the conserved F or W. The order of the fields is clone size, V gene, D gene, J gene, CDR3 DNA, CDR3 protein. The D gene is left open where the match is weak. Clone sizes are given selectively: once, few, many, or a class where the clone is expanded.

size: -
V: TRBV7-2
D: -
J: TRBJ1-2
DNA: TGTGCCAGCAGCTTAGCCAGTGGCTACACCTTC
CDR3: CASSLASGYTF

size: -
V: TRBV11-3
D: -
J: TRBJ1-2
DNA: TGTGCCAGCAGCTTAGATCCGGACGGAAATGGCTACACCTTC
CDR3: CASSLDPDGNGYTF

size: -
V: TRBV19
D: -
J: TRBJ2-5
DNA: TGTGCCAGTAGTGCCGGGACCCAAGAGACCCAGTACTTC
CDR3: CASSAGTQETQYF

size: -
V: TRBV6-5
D: TRBD1
J: TRBJ1-4
DNA: TGTGCCAGCAGTAGGGACAGGGGTAATGAAAAACTGTTTTTT
CDR3: CASSRDRGNEKLFF

size: few
V: TRBV2
D: TRBD1
J: TRBJ1-5
DNA: TGTGCCAGCAGTGGGGACAGAACAGATCAGCCCCAGCATTTT
CDR3: CASSGDRTDQPQHF

size: -
V: TRBV3-1/TRBV3-2
D: -
J: TRBJ2-5
DNA: TGTGCCAGCAGCCAGACCGAAGAGACCCAGTACTTC
CDR3: CASSQTEETQYF

size: -
V: TRBV2
D: -
J: TRBJ1-5
DNA: TGTGCCAGCTCTTACACGGTCTTGGGGAGCAATCAGCCCCAGCATTTT
CDR3: CASSYTVLGSNQPQHF

size: -
V: TRBV7-6
D: -
J: TRBJ1-6
DNA: TGTGCCAGCAGCTTAGGTCCTAGGGGGTCGGCACCCCTCCACTTT
CDR3: CASSLGPRGSAPLHF

size: once
V: TRBV27
D: TRBD1
J: TRBJ1-1
DNA: TGTGCCAGCAGTTTATTCGGGGGACAGGGTACTGAAGCTTTCTTT
CDR3: CASSLFGGQGTEAFF

size: -
V: TRBV6-5
D: -
J: TRBJ1-5
DNA: TGTGCCAGCAGAGATTCTAGGGGGGCTAGCTTCAGATTT
CDR3: CASRDSRGASFRF

size: few
V: TRBV5-1
D: -
J: TRBJ1-2
DNA: TGCGCCAGCAGCTATTCGGAACCCTATGGCTACACCTTC
CDR3: CASSYSEPYGYTF

size: -
V: TRBV28
D: -
J: TRBJ1-1
DNA: TGTGCCAGCAGGTCCAGGCAACCTGAAGCTTTCTTT
CDR3: CASRSRQPEAFF

size: -
V: TRBV4-3
D: -
J: TRBJ2-5
DNA: TGCGCCAGCAGCCGCACTCTCTCCGGGGACCAAGAGACCCAGTACTTC
CDR3: CASSRTLSGDQETQYF

size: -
V: TRBV18
D: -
J: TRBJ1-1
DNA: TGTGCCAGCTCACCATTAAGGGGGGTGACTGAAGCTTTCTTT
CDR3: CASSPLRGVTEAFF

size: -
V: TRBV5-1
D: TRBD2
J: TRBJ2-5
DNA: TGCGCCAGCAGATCTCCGGGACTAGCGGGGGCGGAGACCCAGTACTTC
CDR3: CASRSPGLAGAETQYF

size: -
V: TRBV5-1
D: -
J: TRBJ2-4
DNA: TGCGCCAGCAGCTTAAACAGACTAGCCAAAAACATTCAGTACTTC
CDR3: CASSLNRLAKNIQYF